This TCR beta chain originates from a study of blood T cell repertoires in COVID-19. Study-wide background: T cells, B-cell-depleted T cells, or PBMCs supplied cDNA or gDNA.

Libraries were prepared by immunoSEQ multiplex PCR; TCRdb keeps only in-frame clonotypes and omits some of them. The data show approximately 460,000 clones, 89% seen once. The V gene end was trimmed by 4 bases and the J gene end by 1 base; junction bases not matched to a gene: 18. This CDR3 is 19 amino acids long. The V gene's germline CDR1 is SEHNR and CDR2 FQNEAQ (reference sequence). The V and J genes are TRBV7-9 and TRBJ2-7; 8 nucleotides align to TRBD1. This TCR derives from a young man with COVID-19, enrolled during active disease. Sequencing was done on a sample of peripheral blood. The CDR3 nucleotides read TGTGCCAGCAGCTCAGGTAAAGGGACAGGTGTAAGGCGTTCCTACGAGCAGTACTTC. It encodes CASSSGKGTGVRRSYEQYF.